The rows below give T cell receptor beta chains drawn from one sample of a study of technical replicates of blood from several donors. The protocol was immunoSEQ multiplex PCR, while the TCRdb copy is restricted to in-frame clones and leaves out a portion. Of tens of thousands of clones listed, 85% to 95% are singletons. Sequenced: T cells isolated from PBMCs. The receptors derive from a human donor in good health. CDR3s include the opening cysteine and the closing phenylalanine or tryptophan. The D gene is left open where the match is weak. Size tells how often a clone was seen (once, few, many) or the class of an expanded clone, and some rows leave it out.

CDR3: CASSERGLAGGGAPRETQYF; DNA: TGTGCCAGTAGTGAACGTGGACTAGCGGGAGGTGGGGCTCCCAGGGAGACCCAGTACTTC; D: TRBD2; V: TRBV19; J: TRBJ2-5; size: -
CDR3: CASSLEHRSGNEQYF; DNA: TGTGCCAGCAGCTTAGAACACCGGAGCGGGAACGAGCAGTACTTC; D: TRBD2; V: TRBV7-3; J: TRBJ2-7; size: -
CDR3: CASSKGGSDTQYF; DNA: TGTGCCAGCAGCAAAGGGGGATCAGATACGCAGTATTTT; D: -; V: TRBV7-9; J: TRBJ2-3; size: -
CDR3: CASSLVLKGYNEQFF; DNA: TGTGCCAGCAGCTTGGTCCTCAAGGGGTACAATGAGCAGTTCTTC; D: -; V: TRBV5-5; J: TRBJ2-1; size: -
CDR3: CASSTTGEAFF; DNA: TGTGCCAGCAGTACTACAGGTGAAGCTTTCTTT; D: -; V: TRBV6-6; J: TRBJ1-1; size: -
CDR3: CASSLEGISTDTQYF; DNA: TGCGCCAGCAGCTTGGAGGGGATTAGCACAGATACGCAGTATTTT; D: -; V: TRBV5-1; J: TRBJ2-3; size: -
CDR3: CASSLRGPLETQYF; DNA: TGTGCCAGCAGTTTACGAGGCCCTCTAGAGACCCAGTACTTC; D: -; V: TRBV27; J: TRBJ2-5; size: -
CDR3: CASSPRTSGSSTDTQYF; DNA: TGTGCCAGCAGCCCCCGGACTAGCGGAAGCAGCACAGATACGCAGTATTTT; D: TRBD2; V: TRBV9; J: TRBJ2-3; size: -
CDR3: CAWNHDGYTEAFF; DNA: TGTGCCTGGAATCATGACGGGTATACTGAAGCTTTCTTT; D: -; V: TRBV30; J: TRBJ1-1; size: -
CDR3: CASSLNGVNTEAFF; DNA: TGTGCCAGCAGCTTGAACGGGGTGAACACTGAAGCTTTCTTT; D: -; V: TRBV7-2; J: TRBJ1-1; size: -
CDR3: CASSVGPSGSSYNEQFF; DNA: TGTGCCAGCAGCGTAGGGCCCAGCGGGAGCTCCTACAATGAGCAGTTCTTC; D: TRBD2; V: TRBV9; J: TRBJ2-1; size: -
CDR3: CASSRTSDEQFF; DNA: TGTGCCAGCAGCCGCACTAGCGACGAGCAGTTCTTC; D: TRBD2; V: TRBV27; J: TRBJ2-1; size: -
CDR3: CASSVGKGVGNTEAFF; DNA: TGTGCCAGCAGTGTGGGTAAGGGGGTAGGGAACACTGAAGCTTTCTTT; D: -; V: TRBV2; J: TRBJ1-1; size: -
CDR3: CASSVLIAGASENIQYF; DNA: TGTGCCAGCAGTGTATTAATAGCGGGAGCTTCGGAGAACATTCAGTACTTC; D: TRBD2; V: TRBV6-1; J: TRBJ2-4; size: -
CDR3: CASERMASTHYEQYF; DNA: TGTGCCAGCGAGAGGATGGCTAGTACCCACTACGAGCAGTACTTC; D: -; V: TRBV2; J: TRBJ2-7; size: -
CDR3: CASSYDYENIQYF; DNA: TGTGCCAGCAGTTATGACTACGAAAACATTCAGTACTTC; D: -; V: TRBV6-5; J: TRBJ2-4; size: -
CDR3: CASSRGLAGGYEQYF; DNA: TGTGCCAGCAGCCGGGGTTTGGCGGGAGGTTACGAGCAGTACTTC; D: TRBD2; V: TRBV7-9; J: TRBJ2-7; size: -
CDR3: CASSLVGAGGTRNEQFF; DNA: TGTGCCAGCAGCTTGGTGGGGGCGGGAGGGACGAGGAATGAGCAGTTCTTC; D: TRBD2; V: TRBV7-9; J: TRBJ2-1; size: -
CDR3: CASSFGPRLQWFGTEAFF; DNA: TGTGCCAGCAGCTTTGGCCCCCGGTTACAGTGGTTTGGCACTGAAGCTTTCTTT; D: -; V: TRBV5-6; J: TRBJ1-1; size: -
CDR3: CASSLDRAAAEAFF; DNA: TGCGCCAGCAGCTTGGACAGGGCGGCCGCTGAAGCTTTCTTT; D: -; V: TRBV5-1; J: TRBJ1-1; size: -
CDR3: CASSQNRERDYGYTF; DNA: TGTGCCAGCAGCCAGAACAGGGAGAGGGACTATGGCTACACCTTC; D: -; V: TRBV7-8; J: TRBJ1-2; size: once
CDR3: CAWTPRVNTEAFF; DNA: TGTGCCTGGACACCCAGGGTGAACACTGAAGCTTTCTTT; D: -; V: TRBV30; J: TRBJ1-1; size: -